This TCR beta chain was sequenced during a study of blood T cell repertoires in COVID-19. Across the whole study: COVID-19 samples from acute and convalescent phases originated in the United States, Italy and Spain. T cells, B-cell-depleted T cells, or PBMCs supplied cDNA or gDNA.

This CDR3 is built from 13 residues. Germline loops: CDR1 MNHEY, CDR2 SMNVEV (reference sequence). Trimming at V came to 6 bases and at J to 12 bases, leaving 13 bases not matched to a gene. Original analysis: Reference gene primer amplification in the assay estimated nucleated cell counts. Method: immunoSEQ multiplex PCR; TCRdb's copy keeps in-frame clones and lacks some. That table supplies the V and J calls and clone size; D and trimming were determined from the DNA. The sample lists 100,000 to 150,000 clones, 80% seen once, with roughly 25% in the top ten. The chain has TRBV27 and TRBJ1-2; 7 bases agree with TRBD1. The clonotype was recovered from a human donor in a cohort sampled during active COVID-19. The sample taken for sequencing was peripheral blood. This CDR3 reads CASRFRDSSTHTF. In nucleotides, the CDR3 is TGTGCCAGCAGATTCCGGGACAGCTCGACCCACACCTTC.